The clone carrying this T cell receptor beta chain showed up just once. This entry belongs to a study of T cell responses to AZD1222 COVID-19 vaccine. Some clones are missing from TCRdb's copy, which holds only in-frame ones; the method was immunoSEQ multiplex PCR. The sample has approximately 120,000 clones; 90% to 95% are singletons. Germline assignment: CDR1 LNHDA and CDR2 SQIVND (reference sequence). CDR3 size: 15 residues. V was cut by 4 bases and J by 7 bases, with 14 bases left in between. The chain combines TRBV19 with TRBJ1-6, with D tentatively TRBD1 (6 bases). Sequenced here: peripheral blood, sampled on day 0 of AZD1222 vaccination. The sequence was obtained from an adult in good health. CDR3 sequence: CASSRGEGGNSPLHF. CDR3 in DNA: TGTGCCAGTAGTAGGGGCGAAGGGGGGAATTCACCCCTCCACTTT. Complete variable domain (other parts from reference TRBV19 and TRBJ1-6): DGGITQSPKYLFRKEGQNVTLSCEQNLNHDAMYWYRQDPGQGLRLIYYSQIVNDFQKGDIAEGYSVSREKKESFPLTVTSAQKNPTAFYLCASSRGEGGNSPLHFGNGTRLTVT.